The rows below give T cell receptor beta chains drawn from one sample of a study of blood T cell repertoires in COVID-19. Data came from immunoSEQ multiplex PCR; TCRdb stores just in-frame clones and leaves some out. The sample contains about 46,000 clones, roughly 88% of which appear only once. Sequences were obtained from peripheral blood. These receptors originate from a man aged 45-60 years with acute or convalescent COVID-19. Both conserved end residues are part of each CDR3. A D gene is named only where the DNA matches it firmly.

CASSPGVAGVQYF TRBV12-3/TRBV12-4 TRBD2 TRBJ2-3
CASSLLTGTEAFF TRBV23-1 NA TRBJ1-1
CASSLDQAGELFF TRBV5-1 NA TRBJ2-2
CASSPRLAFVNEQFF TRBV4-3 TRBD2 TRBJ2-1
CASSYSPQLGNEKLFF TRBV6-6 NA TRBJ1-4
CASSPGEGVEYF TRBV4-2 NA TRBJ2-3
CASSETGNQPQHF TRBV25-1 NA TRBJ1-5
CASTLNGGSYEQYF TRBV6-5 NA TRBJ2-7
CASSDELNTGELFF TRBV6-4 NA TRBJ2-2
CASSERRERNEKLFF TRBV6-1 NA TRBJ1-4
CASSQEGGGRANEKLFF TRBV7-2 TRBD1 TRBJ1-4
CASSRGLNTGELFF TRBV3-1/TRBV3-2 TRBD2 TRBJ2-2
CALNRDSYNEQFF TRBV30 NA TRBJ2-1
CASSLGATGEAEQYF TRBV5-1 TRBD1 TRBJ2-7
CATSQGWGEQYF TRBV24-1 NA TRBJ2-7
CASSRDSALGYTF TRBV11-2 TRBD1 TRBJ1-2
CASSRNSGANTGELFF TRBV7-3 NA TRBJ2-2
CASSAHQEPGGELFF TRBV18 NA TRBJ2-2
CASSQDGTRIDTQYF TRBV4-1 TRBD2 TRBJ2-3
CSGTSAPSYEQYF TRBV29-1 TRBD2 TRBJ2-7
CASSGGQGARYNTDTQYF TRBV2 TRBD1 TRBJ2-3
CSVGGPFSYEQYF TRBV29-1 NA TRBJ2-7
CASQSIQGGMNTEAFF TRBV28 TRBD1 TRBJ1-1
CASSIDRGNAGELFF TRBV5-1 TRBD1 TRBJ2-2
CASSSRPGRLNTEAFF TRBV5-6 NA TRBJ1-1
CASSFGQDTDTQYF TRBV5-1 NA TRBJ2-3
CASSQRTSSYNEQFF TRBV14 TRBD2 TRBJ2-1
CASSIGDGGSGIQYF TRBV19 NA TRBJ2-4
CASSPMGLADNEQFF TRBV7-9 TRBD2 TRBJ2-1
CASSLLTGATGELFF TRBV11-2 TRBD1 TRBJ2-2
CAISDDDREAFF TRBV10-3 TRBD1 TRBJ1-1
CASSLGHTGAIYGYTF TRBV7-2 TRBD1 TRBJ1-2
CASSATGGNTGELFF TRBV6-2/TRBV6-3 TRBD1 TRBJ2-2
CASSKVSSGQEDSYEQYF TRBV21-1 NA TRBJ2-7
CASSPPRGPTYEQYF TRBV5-5 TRBD1 TRBJ2-7
CASSSRQGSSGANVLTF TRBV4-3 TRBD1 TRBJ2-6
CASSNEAGPYNEQFF TRBV19 NA TRBJ2-1